These T cell receptor beta chains were read from a single sample in a study of T cells in Graves' hyperthyroidism and ophthalmopathy. From the multiplex PCR reads, TCRdb called clonotypes with MiXCR, one entry per CDR3 protein. The sample yields about 550,000 distinct CDR3 sequences, roughly 20% seen once. The sequenced material came from blood. The receptors were sampled from a man in his late teens or twenties with Graves' hyperthyroidism. The CDR3 runs from the conserved cysteine through the conserved F or W. A D gene is named only where the DNA matches it firmly. Expanded clones are given a class, and other clones once, few, many or no size at all.

TRBJ1-5	TRBV19	many	.	CASGHQQGLHNQPQHF	TGTGCCAGTGGCCATCAACAGGGTCTTCACAATCAGCCCCAGCATTTT
TRBJ2-7	TRBV28	.	.	CASSLTGAQSYEQYF	TGTGCCAGCAGTTTAACCGGGGCCCAATCCTACGAGCAGTACTTC
TRBJ2-5	TRBV10-3	many	.	CAISESGDPEGTQYF	TGTGCCATCAGTGAGTCGGGTGATCCCGAAGGGACCCAGTACTTC
TRBJ1-2	TRBV6-1	.	.	CASSKQGFGGYTF	TGTGCCAGCAGTAAACAGGGATTCGGTGGCTACACCTTC
TRBJ2-2	TRBV12-3/TRBV12-4	many	TRBD2	CASRPGGGELFF	TGTGCCAGCAGACCGGGGGGCGGGGAGCTGTTTTTT
TRBJ1-1	TRBV11-3	many	TRBD1	CASSFLGQGSTEAFF	TGTGCCAGCAGCTTTCTAGGACAGGGGAGCACTGAAGCTTTCTTT
TRBJ2-7	TRBV2	many	.	CASSPGHPSSYEQYF	TGTGCCAGCAGCCCGGGACACCCGAGCTCCTACGAGCAGTACTTC
TRBJ2-7	TRBV5-1	.	TRBD2	CASSLTLGLAGASYEQYF	TGCGCCAGCAGCTTGACCCTCGGACTAGCGGGAGCATCCTACGAGCAGTACTTC
TRBJ2-2	TRBV13	.	.	CASTTKNTGELFF	TGTGCCAGCACGACTAAAAACACCGGGGAGCTGTTTTTT
TRBJ1-5	TRBV6-1	many	.	CASGFPNQPQHF	TGTGCCAGCGGATTCCCTAATCAGCCCCAGCATTTT